Sequencing of this T cell receptor beta chain was carried out in a study of beta chain features in type 1 diabetes. In the study overall: All samples combined gave over 100 million sorted cells for examination.

Purities over 95% were achieved in all sorted populations. Regarding the study as a whole: For cells with high TCR expression, cDNA sequencing could yield over-representation. A moderate, significant TCRB CDR3 shortening appeared in type 1 diabetes across four CD4+ subsets.

Expressed TCRB transcripts got sequenced, as all isolated RNA was reverse transcribed. Sequencing used immunoSEQ multiplex PCR; TCRdb keeps in-frame clones, though not all of them. The sample yields nearly 700,000 clones, around an eighth seen once. On this clone: As yet, its antigen is unknown.

This clonotype originated in a man aged 18 to 35 with type 1 diabetes. Sequencing was carried out using naive CD4+ T cells from blood.

The chain's CDR3 is CASSEGNEQYF. CDR3 nucleotides: TGTGCCAGCAGTGAAGGGAACGAGCAGTACTTC. The chain joins TRBV2 to TRBJ2-7; D unclear. From germline, CDR1 is SNHLY and CDR2 FYNNEI. This CDR3 spans 11 amino acids. The germline V and J ends were trimmed by 1 base and 5 bases, with 3 bases remaining between them.